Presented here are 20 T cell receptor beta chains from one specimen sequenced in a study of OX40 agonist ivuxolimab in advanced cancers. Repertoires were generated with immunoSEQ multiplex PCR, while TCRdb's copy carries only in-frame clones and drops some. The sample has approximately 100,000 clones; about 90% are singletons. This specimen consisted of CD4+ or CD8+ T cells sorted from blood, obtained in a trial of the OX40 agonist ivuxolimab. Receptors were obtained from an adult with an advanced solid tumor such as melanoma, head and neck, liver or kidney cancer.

The CDR3: CASSLRRQDRSYTF. The DNA of the CDR3 is TGTGCCAGCAGCCTAAGAAGACAAGACAGGAGCTACACCTTC. The V call is TRBV7-8, the J call TRBJ1-2, with a weak D call TRBD1 (6 bases). The CDR3 covers 14 residues. CDR1 is SGHVS, CDR2 FQNEAQ, per germline. Trimming stripped 5 bases from V and 9 bases from J, with 19 bases between.

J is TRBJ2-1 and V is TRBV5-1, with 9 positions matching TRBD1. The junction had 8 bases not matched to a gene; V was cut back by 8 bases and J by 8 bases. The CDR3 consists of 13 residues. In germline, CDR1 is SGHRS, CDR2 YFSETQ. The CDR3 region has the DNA TGCGCCAGTCAGGGACAGGGCTGGGATGAGCAGTTCTTC. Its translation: CASQGQGWDEQFF.

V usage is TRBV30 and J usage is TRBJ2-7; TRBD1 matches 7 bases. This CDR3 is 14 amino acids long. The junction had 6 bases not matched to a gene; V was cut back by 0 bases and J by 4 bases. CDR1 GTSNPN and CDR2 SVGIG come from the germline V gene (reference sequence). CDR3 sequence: CAWSVLGGGYEQYF. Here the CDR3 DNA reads TGTGCCTGGAGTGTTTTAGGGGGCGGTTACGAGCAGTACTTC.

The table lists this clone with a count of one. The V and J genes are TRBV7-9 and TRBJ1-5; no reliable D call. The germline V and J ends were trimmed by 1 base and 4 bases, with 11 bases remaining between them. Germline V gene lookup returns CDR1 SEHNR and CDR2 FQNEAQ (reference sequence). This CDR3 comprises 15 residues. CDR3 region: CASSLGRVGNQPQHF. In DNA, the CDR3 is TGTGCCAGCAGCTTAGGCCGCGTGGGAAATCAGCCCCAGCATTTT. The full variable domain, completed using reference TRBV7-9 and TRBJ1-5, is DTGVSQNPRHKITKRGQNVTFRCDPISEHNRLYWYRQTLGQGPEFLTYFQNEAQLEKSRLLSDRFSAERPKGSFSTLEIQRTEQGDSAMYLCASSLGRVGNQPQHFGDGTRLSIL.

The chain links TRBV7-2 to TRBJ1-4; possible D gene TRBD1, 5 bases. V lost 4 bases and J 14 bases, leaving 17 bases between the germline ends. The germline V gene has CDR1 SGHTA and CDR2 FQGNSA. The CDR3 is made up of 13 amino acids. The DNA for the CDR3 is TGTGCCAGCAGCTCTCTAGAGGGGAAGCGTCTGTTTTTT. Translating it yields CASSSLEGKRLFF.

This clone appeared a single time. The CDR3, as DNA: TGTGCCACCAGCAGGGGGCAGGGGGTCACAGATACGCAGTATTTT. It codes for CATSRGQGVTDTQYF. The chain has TRBV15 and TRBJ2-3; 7 positions agree with TRBD1. Germline CDR1 is LNHNV and CDR2 is YYDKDF (reference sequence). The CDR3 spans 15 residues. V shed 3 bases and J 2 bases; nucleotides not matched to a gene: 5. The complete variable domain, with remaining parts taken from reference TRBV15 and TRBJ2-3, reads DAMVIQNPRYQVTQFGKPVTLSCSQTLNHNVMYWYQQKSSQAPKLLFHYYDKDFNNEADTPDNFQSRRPNTSFCFLDIRSPGLGDTAMYLCATSRGQGVTDTQYFGPGTRLTVL.

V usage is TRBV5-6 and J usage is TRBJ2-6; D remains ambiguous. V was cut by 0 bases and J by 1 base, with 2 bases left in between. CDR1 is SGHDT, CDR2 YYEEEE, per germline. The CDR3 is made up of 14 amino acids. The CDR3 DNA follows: TGTGCCAGCAGCTTGGGGTCTGGGGCCAACGTCCTGACTTTC. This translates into CASSLGSGANVLTF.

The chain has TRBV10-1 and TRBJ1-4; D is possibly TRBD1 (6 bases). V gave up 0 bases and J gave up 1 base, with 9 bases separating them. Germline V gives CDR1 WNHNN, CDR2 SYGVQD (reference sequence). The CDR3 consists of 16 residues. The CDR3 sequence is CASSESGGGTNEKLFF. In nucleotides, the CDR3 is TGCGCCAGCAGTGAGTCAGGGGGGGGAACTAATGAAAAACTGTTTTTT.

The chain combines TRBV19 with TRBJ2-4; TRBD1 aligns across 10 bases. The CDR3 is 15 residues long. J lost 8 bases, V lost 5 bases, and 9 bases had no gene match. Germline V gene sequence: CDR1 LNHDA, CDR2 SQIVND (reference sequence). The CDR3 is CASSPRGTGDYIQYF. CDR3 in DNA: TGTGCCAGTAGTCCGAGGGGGACAGGGGATTACATTCAGTACTTC.

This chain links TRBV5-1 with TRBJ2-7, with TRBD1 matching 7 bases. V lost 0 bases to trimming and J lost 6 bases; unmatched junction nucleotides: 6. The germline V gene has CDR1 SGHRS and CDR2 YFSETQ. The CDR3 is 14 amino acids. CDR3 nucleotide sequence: TGCGCCAGCAGCTTGGGTACAGGGGTTGGCGAGCAGTACTTC. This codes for CASSLGTGVGEQYF.

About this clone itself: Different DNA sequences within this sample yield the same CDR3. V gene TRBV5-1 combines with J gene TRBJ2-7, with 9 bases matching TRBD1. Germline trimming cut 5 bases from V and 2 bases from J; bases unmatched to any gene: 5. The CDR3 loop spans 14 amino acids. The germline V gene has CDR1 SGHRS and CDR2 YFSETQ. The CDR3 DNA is TGCGCCAGCAGTGGACAGGGGTTGACCTACGAGCAGTACTTC. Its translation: CASSGQGLTYEQYF.

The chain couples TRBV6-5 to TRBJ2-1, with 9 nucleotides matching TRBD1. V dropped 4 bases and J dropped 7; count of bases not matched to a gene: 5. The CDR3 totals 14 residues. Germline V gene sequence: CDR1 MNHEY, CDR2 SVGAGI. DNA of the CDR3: TGTGCCAGCAGTTCAGGGACAGGGTCGAATGAGCAGTTCTTC. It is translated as CASSSGTGSNEQFF.

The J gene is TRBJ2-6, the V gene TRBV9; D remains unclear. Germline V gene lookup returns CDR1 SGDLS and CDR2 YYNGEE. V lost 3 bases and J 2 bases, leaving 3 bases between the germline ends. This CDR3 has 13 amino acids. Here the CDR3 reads CASSETGANVLTF. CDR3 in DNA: TGTGCCAGCAGCGAGACTGGGGCCAACGTCCTGACTTTC.

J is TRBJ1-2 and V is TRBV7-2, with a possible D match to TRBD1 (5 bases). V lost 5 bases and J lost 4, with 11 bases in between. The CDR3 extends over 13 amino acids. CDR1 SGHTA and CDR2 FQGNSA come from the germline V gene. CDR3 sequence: CASSGAVIYGYTF. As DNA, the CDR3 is TGTGCCAGCAGCGGGGCAGTTATCTATGGCTACACCTTC.

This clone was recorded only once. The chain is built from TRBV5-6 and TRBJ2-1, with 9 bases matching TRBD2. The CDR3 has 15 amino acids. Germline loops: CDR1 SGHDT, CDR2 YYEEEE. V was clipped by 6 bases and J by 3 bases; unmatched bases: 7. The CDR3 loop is CASTFAGGLYNEQFF. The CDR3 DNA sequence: TGTGCCAGCACCTTTGCGGGGGGGCTCTACAATGAGCAGTTCTTC.

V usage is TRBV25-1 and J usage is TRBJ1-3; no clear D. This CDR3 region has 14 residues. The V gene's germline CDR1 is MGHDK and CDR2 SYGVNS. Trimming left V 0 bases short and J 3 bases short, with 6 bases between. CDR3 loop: CASSEYKGGNTIYF. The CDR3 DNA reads TGTGCCAGCAGTGAATATAAGGGTGGAAACACCATATATTTT.

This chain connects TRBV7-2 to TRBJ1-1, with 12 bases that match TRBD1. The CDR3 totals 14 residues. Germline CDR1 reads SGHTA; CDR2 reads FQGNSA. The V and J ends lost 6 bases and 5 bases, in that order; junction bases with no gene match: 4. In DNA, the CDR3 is TGTGCCAGCAGGGGACAGGGGGCGCGGACTGAAGCTTTCTTT. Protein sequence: CASRGQGARTEAFF.

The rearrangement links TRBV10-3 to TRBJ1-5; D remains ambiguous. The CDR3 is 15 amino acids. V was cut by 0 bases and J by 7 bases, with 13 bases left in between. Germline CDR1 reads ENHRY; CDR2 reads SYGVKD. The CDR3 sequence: CAISESELPGQPQHF. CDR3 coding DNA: TGTGCCATCAGTGAGTCGGAACTCCCGGGGCAGCCCCAGCATTTT.

The CDR3 DNA reads TGTGCCAGCAGCCCGACGCCTACCTACGAGCAGTACTTC. Translation: CASSPTPTYEQYF. This chain connects TRBV27 to TRBJ2-7; D gene ambiguous. V lost 6 bases to trimming and J lost 2 bases, with 11 bases between them. From germline, CDR1 is MNHEY and CDR2 SMNVEV (reference sequence). This CDR3 comprises 13 residues.

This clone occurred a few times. This CDR3 is CASSLSGGIEAFF. CDR3 bases: TGTGCCAGCAGTTTGTCAGGGGGGATTGAAGCTTTCTTT. V usage is TRBV27 and J usage is TRBJ1-1; 7 nucleotides agree with TRBD1. This CDR3 is built from 13 residues. After removal of 3 bases from V and 7 bases from J, the junction contained 5 bases not matched to a gene. Germline loops: CDR1 MNHEY, CDR2 SMNVEV (reference sequence).